These T cell receptor beta chains were read from a single sample in a study of T cell responses to AZD1222 COVID-19 vaccine. Sequencing was performed with immunoSEQ multiplex PCR; in TCRdb, only in-frame clones are kept and a portion is missing. The sample has 130,000 or so clones, about 89% seen once; the top ten hold around 6.9%. The sample consisted of peripheral blood, taken 28 days after the second dose of the MenACWY control vaccine. Receptor source: an adult who received the MenACWY meningococcal vaccine as a control. The CDR3 runs from the conserved cysteine through the conserved F or W. A D gene is named only where the DNA matches it firmly. A row's size may be missing; if present it is once, few, many or a size class.

d_call j_call clone_size v_call cdr3_aa cdr3_nt
NA TRBJ2-1 few TRBV7-9 CASSPKVSPTVYNEQFF TGTGCCAGCAGCCCTAAGGTCAGCCCTACAGTCTACAATGAGCAGTTCTTC
TRBD1 TRBJ1-4 once TRBV4-3 CASSQDLGRGSEKLFF TGCGCCAGCAGCCAAGATCTTGGCAGGGGGAGCGAAAAACTGTTTTTT
NA TRBJ2-5 NA TRBV12-3/TRBV12-4 CASRTDGETQYF TGTGCCAGCAGAACAGACGGAGAGACCCAGTACTTC
NA TRBJ2-1 NA TRBV19 CASSMELGEQFF TGTGCCAGTAGTATGGAACTCGGGGAGCAGTTCTTC
TRBD2 TRBJ2-3 NA TRBV24-1 CATSGKREGGTDTQYF TGTGCCACCAGTGGGAAGCGGGAGGGTGGCACAGATACGCAGTATTTT
NA TRBJ1-3 NA TRBV5-1 CASSRTATGNTIYF TGCGCCAGCAGCCGGACAGCAACGGGAAACACCATATATTTT
TRBD1 TRBJ2-7 once TRBV18 CASSPQGANYEQYF TGTGCCAGCTCACCCCAGGGGGCCAACTACGAGCAGTACTTC
NA TRBJ2-7 NA TRBV6-5 CASATGYEQYF TGTGCCAGCGCCACGGGCTACGAGCAGTACTTC
NA TRBJ2-3 NA TRBV3-1/TRBV3-2 CASSQESTTDTQYF TGTGCCAGCAGCCAAGAGTCAACCACAGATACGCAGTATTTT
NA TRBJ1-4 NA TRBV9 CARDTNNEKLFF TGTGCCAGAGACACCAATAATGAAAAACTGTTTTTT